This T cell receptor beta chain stems from a study of blood T cell repertoires in COVID-19. TCRdb keeps only in-frame clones here, not all; method: immunoSEQ multiplex PCR. Of about 160,000 clones in the sample, approximately 84% are singletons; the top ten hold about 5.3%. Per the germline V gene, CDR1 is SNHLY and CDR2 is FYNNEI. J gave up 11 bases and V 5 bases, and 6 bases lay outside the gene matches. The CDR3 is 12 amino acids. The study assigned cohorts using participant-reported clinical history. This TCR derives from a woman between 35 and 50 years old with acute COVID-19. V is TRBV2 and J is TRBJ2-3; 8 positions match TRBD2. The source material was PBMCs or T cells enriched from blood (not recorded which). DNA for the CDR3: TGTGCCAGCAGTTTTAGACGGGAGGGGCAGTATTTT. Translating it yields CASSFRREGQYF.